What follows are 10 T cell receptor beta chains derived from one specimen sequenced in a study of response to subunit inactivated influenza vaccine. In TCRdb, the RT-PCR reads were re-called with MiXCR into one record per CDR3 protein. The data hold about 570,000 distinct CDR3 sequences, with approximately 11% observed a single time. The data were also submitted as part of a second study, on T cells expressing NK-cell markers. That investigation notes: TCR beta cDNA was generated via 5'RACE template switching incorporating UMIs.

The specimen comprised PBMCs from blood, sampled on the day of vaccination. All receptors come from a man aged 45-65 years who received an inactivated influenza vaccine.

In this sample, this clonotype turned up many times. The V and J genes are TRBV5-6 and TRBJ1-1; D remains unclear. Germline CDR1 SGHDT, CDR2 YYEEEE. V was shortened by 3 bases and J by 6 bases, with 6 bases between the two germline ends. The CDR3 totals 11 residues. CDR3 amino acids: CASSSSSEAFF. As DNA, the CDR3 is TGTGCCAGCAGCTCGAGCTCTGAAGCTTTCTTT. The variable domain in full, completed from reference TRBV5-6 and TRBJ1-1, reads DAGVTQSPTHLIKTRGQQVTLRCSPKSGHDTVSWYQQALGQGPQFIFQYYEEEERQRGNFPDRFSGHQFPNYSSELNVNALLLGDSALYLCASSSSSEAFFGQGTRLTVV.

The chain is built from TRBV6-2 or TRBV6-3 and TRBJ2-1; possibly TRBD1 for D (6 bases). This CDR3 comprises 15 residues. Germline CDR1 reads MNHEY; CDR2 reads SVGEGT. Trimming took off 6 bases at V and 6 bases at J, with 18 bases between the two ends. The CDR3 DNA is TGTGCCAGCAGCCTCCGGGACACCCGATTCAATGAGCAGTTCTTC. Translated: CASSLRDTRFNEQFF.

The J gene is TRBJ1-1, the V gene TRBV12-3 or TRBV12-4; no clear D gene. The CDR3 contains 14 residues. V was shortened by 0 bases and J by 5 bases, with 10 bases between the two germline ends. Here the CDR3 reads CASSLALKWTEAFF. The DNA of the CDR3 is TGTGCCAGCAGTTTAGCGCTAAAGTGGACTGAAGCTTTCTTT.

This rearrangement joins TRBV28 to TRBJ1-1, with D unresolved. The CDR3 has 13 amino acids. V lost 6 bases, J lost 1 base, and 9 bases lay in between. Germline CDR1 reads MDHEN; CDR2 reads SYDVKM. The DNA for the CDR3 is TGTGCCAGCAGGGGTTCCGGGAACACTGAAGCTTTCTTT. Translated, it gives CASRGSGNTEAFF.

This clonotype was seen many times. This chain links TRBV12-3 or TRBV12-4 with TRBJ2-7, with 8 bases aligning to TRBD1. This CDR3 spans 14 amino acids. J lost 2 bases, V lost 3 bases, and 3 bases had no gene match. CDR3 nucleotide sequence: TGTGCCAGCAGTTTGGGCAGGGGGCCCTACGAGCAGTACTTC. Its protein product is CASSLGRGPYEQYF.

This clonotype was detected only a few times. The genes are TRBV20-1 and TRBJ2-1; 9 bases are a match to TRBD2. This CDR3 is built from 16 residues. Germline assignment: CDR1 DFQATT and CDR2 SNEGSKA (reference sequence). V lost 3 bases and J lost 3; bases outside the gene matches: 9. The CDR3 loop is CSARRASGDVYNEQFF. CDR3 coding DNA: TGCAGTGCTAGGAGGGCTAGCGGGGATGTCTACAATGAGCAGTTCTTC.

The V and J genes are TRBV6-1 and TRBJ2-1, with TRBD2 matching over 12 bases. Germline V gene lookup returns CDR1 MNHNS and CDR2 SASEGT. Trimming at V came to 5 bases and at J to 3 bases, leaving 5 bases not matched to a gene. There are 16 residues in the CDR3. CDR3 coding DNA: TGTGCCAGCAGTCGCCCGACTAGCGGGAGCTACAATGAGCAGTTCTTC. Its translation is CASSRPTSGSYNEQFF.

The gene calls are TRBV12-3 or TRBV12-4 and TRBJ1-1; D uncertain. Trimming left V 2 bases short and J 6 bases short, with 19 bases between. The CDR3 runs to 16 residues. CDR3 residues: CASSLKMGSLGAEAFF. In DNA, the CDR3 is TGTGCCAGCAGTTTAAAGATGGGCTCCCTGGGCGCTGAAGCTTTCTTT.

The V call is TRBV5-1, the J call TRBJ1-1, with 9 positions matching TRBD1. Trimming took 4 bases from V and 7 from J; bases not matched to a gene: 11. CDR1 SGHRS and CDR2 YFSETQ come from the germline V gene. The CDR3 totals 15 residues. The CDR3 region has the DNA TGCGCCAGCAGCCCCCAACCGGACAGGGGAATTGAAGCTTTCTTT. Its translation: CASSPQPDRGIEAFF. Complete variable domain (other parts from reference TRBV5-1 and TRBJ1-1): KAGVTQTPRYLIKTRGQQVTLSCSPISGHRSVSWYQQTPGQGLQFLFEYFSETQRNKGNFPGRFSGRQFSNSRSEMNVSTLELGDSALYLCASSPQPDRGIEAFFGQGTRLTVV.

The rearrangement uses TRBV15 and TRBJ2-7; 9 nucleotides align to TRBD1. The J segment lost 5 bases and the V segment lost 6 bases, leaving 5 bases of the junction unmatched. The CDR3 contains 13 residues. The V gene's germline CDR1 is LNHNV and CDR2 YYDKDF (reference sequence). The CDR3 DNA sequence: TGTGCCACCAGAGGGACAGGGCTTAACGAGCAGTACTTC. The encoded protein is CATRGTGLNEQYF.